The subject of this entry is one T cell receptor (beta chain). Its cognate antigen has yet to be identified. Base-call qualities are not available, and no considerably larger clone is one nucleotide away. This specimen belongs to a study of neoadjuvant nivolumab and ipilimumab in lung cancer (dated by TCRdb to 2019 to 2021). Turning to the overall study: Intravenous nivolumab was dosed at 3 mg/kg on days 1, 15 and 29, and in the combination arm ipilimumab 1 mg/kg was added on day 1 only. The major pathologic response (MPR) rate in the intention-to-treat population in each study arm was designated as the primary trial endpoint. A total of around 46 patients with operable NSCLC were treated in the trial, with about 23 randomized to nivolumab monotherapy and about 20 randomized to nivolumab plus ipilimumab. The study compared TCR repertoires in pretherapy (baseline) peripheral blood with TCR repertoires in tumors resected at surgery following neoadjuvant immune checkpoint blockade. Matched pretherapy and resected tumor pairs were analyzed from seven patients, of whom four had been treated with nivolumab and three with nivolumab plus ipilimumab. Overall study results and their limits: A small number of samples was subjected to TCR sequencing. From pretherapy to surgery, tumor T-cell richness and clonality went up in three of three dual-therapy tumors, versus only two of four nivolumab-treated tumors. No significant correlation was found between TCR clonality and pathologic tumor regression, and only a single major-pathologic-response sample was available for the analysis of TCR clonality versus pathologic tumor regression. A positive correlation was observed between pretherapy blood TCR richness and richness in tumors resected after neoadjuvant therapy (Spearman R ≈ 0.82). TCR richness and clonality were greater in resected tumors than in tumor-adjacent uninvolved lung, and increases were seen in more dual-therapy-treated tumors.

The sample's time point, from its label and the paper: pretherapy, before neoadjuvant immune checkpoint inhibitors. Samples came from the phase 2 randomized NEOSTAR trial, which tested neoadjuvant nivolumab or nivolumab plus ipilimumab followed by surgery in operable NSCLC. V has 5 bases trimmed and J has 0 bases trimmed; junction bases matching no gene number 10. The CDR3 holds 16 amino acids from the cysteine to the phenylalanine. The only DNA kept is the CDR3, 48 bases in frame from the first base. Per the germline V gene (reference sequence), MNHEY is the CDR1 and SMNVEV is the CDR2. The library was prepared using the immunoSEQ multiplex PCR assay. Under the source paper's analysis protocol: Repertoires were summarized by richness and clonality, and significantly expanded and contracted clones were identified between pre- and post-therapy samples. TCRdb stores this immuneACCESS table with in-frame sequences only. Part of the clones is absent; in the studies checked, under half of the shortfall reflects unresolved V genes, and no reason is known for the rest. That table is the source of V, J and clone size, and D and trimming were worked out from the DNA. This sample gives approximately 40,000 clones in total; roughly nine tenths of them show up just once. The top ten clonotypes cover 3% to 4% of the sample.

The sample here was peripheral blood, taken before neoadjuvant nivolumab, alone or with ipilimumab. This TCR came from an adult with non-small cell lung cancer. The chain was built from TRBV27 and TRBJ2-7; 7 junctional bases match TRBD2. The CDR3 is CASSTSAGESSYEQYF. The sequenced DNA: TGTGCCAGCAGTACGAGCGCGGGGGAAAGCTCCTACGAGCAGTACTTC.